Each of the 20 T cell receptor beta chains below was sequenced from the same sample in a study of T cells in localized non-small cell lung cancer. Clones were read by immunoSEQ multiplex PCR, and TCRdb kept only the in-frame ones, dropping some. The sample holds about 24,000 clones, roughly 89% seen once. The material was peripheral blood, obtained before any cancer treatment. The receptor source for this set is a man aged 35-75 years with stage I squamous cell lung carcinoma.

The chain combines TRBV7-6 with TRBJ2-2; 9 nucleotides agree with TRBD2. The CDR3 contains 17 residues. Germline CDR1 SGHVS, CDR2 FNYEAQ. V lost 5 bases, J lost 3 bases, and 10 bases stayed unmatched. This CDR3 is CASSPGLAPGDTGELFF. Here the CDR3 DNA reads TGTGCCAGCAGCCCAGGACTAGCGCCGGGGGACACCGGGGAGCTGTTTTTT.

The gene calls are TRBV10-2 and TRBJ1-2; 9 bases are a match to TRBD1. Germline values: CDR1 WSHSY, CDR2 SAAADI. Unmatched junction bases numbered 18, after V lost 10 bases and J lost 0 bases. The CDR3 extends over 18 amino acids. The CDR3 loop is CAILTPTGTGLSNYGYTF. CDR3 nucleotide sequence: TGCGCCATCTTGACCCCGACCGGGACAGGGCTTTCTAACTATGGCTACACCTTC.

This chain uses TRBV7-2 with TRBJ2-7, with no clear D. Trimming removed 2 bases from V and 2 bases from J, with 10 bases in between. There are 14 residues in the CDR3. Germline-derived CDR1 and CDR2 are SGHTA and FQGNSA. CDR3 region: CASSLFGRTYEQYF. The DNA of the CDR3 is TGTGCCAGCAGCTTATTCGGCAGAACCTACGAGCAGTACTTC. Combining the CDR3 with reference TRBV7-2 and TRBJ2-7 gives the whole variable domain GAGVSQSPSNKVTEKGKDVELRCDPISGHTALYWYRQSLGQGLEFLIYFQGNSAPDKSGLPSDRFSAERTGGSVSTLTIQRTQQEDSAVYLCASSLFGRTYEQYFGPGTRLTVT.

The chain has TRBV18 and TRBJ1-4; D remains ambiguous. The ends were cut back, 2 bases at V and 3 bases at J, with 10 bases in the middle. The CDR3 loop spans 15 amino acids. The germline gives CDR1 KGHSH, CDR2 LQKENI. The CDR3 sequence: CASSPIRESNEKLFF. The DNA for the CDR3 is TGTGCCAGCTCACCAATACGGGAATCTAATGAAAAACTGTTTTTT.

V usage is TRBV6-1 and J usage is TRBJ2-7, with 9 bases aligning to TRBD1. The CDR3 totals 14 residues. V trimming: 6 bases; J trimming: 5 bases; junction bases outside the gene matches: 8. Germline CDR1 reads MNHNS; CDR2 reads SASEGT. CDR3 DNA: TGTGCCAGCAGCGCTACAGGGGGCGTGAACGAGCAGTACTTC. It specifies CASSATGGVNEQYF.

This chain joins TRBV6-1 and TRBJ2-1; 8 nucleotides line up with TRBD1. Germline CDR1 is MNHNS and CDR2 is SASEGT. V lost 5 bases to trimming and J lost 4 bases; unmatched junction nucleotides: 7. There are 15 residues in the CDR3. The CDR3 region is CASSTAGTGYNEQFF. CDR3 coding DNA: TGTGCCAGCAGTACTGCCGGGACAGGATACAATGAGCAGTTCTTC.

The chain has TRBV10-3 and TRBJ1-2, with TRBD1 identical over 10 bases. V shed 0 bases and J 8 bases; nucleotides not matched to a gene: 9. CDR3 length: 16 amino acids. CDR1 ENHRY and CDR2 SYGVKD come from the germline V gene. The CDR3 loop is CAISESAGQGVVGYTF. DNA of the CDR3: TGTGCCATCAGTGAGTCGGCTGGACAGGGGGTCGTAGGCTACACCTTC.

This clone has more than one count but fewer than ten. This chain joins TRBV11-2 and TRBJ1-2; D gene ambiguous. CDR3 length equals 14 residues. Between the trimmed V and J ends, which lost 0 bases and 8 bases, there was a span of 13 bases. Per germline, CDR1 SGHAT and CDR2 FQNNGV. CDR3 loop: CASSLDLNLGGYTF. The CDR3 nucleotides read TGTGCCAGCAGCTTAGACCTAAACCTCGGGGGCTACACCTTC. Full variable domain (rest looked up from reference TRBV11-2 and TRBJ1-2): EAGVAQSPRYKIIEKRQSVAFWCNPISGHATLYWYQQILGQGPKLLIQFQNNGVVDDSQLPKDRFSAERLKGVDSTLKIQPAKLEDSAVYLCASSLDLNLGGYTFGSGTRLTVV.

V usage is TRBV15 and J usage is TRBJ1-2; D is perhaps TRBD1 (5 bases). Trimming left V 0 bases short and J 8 bases short, with 13 bases between. CDR3 length: 14 residues. Germline CDR1 reads LNHNV; CDR2 reads YYDKDF (reference sequence). CDR3 region: CATSREGRAGGYTF. The CDR3 region has the DNA TGTGCCACCAGCAGAGAGGGCAGGGCCGGCGGCTACACCTTC. Together with reference TRBV15 and TRBJ1-2, the CDR3 gives the full variable domain: DAMVIQNPRYQVTQFGKPVTLSCSQTLNHNVMYWYQQKSSQAPKLLFHYYDKDFNNEADTPDNFQSRRPNTSFCFLDIRSPGLGDTAMYLCATSREGRAGGYTFGSGTRLTVV.

The chain combines TRBV11-1 with TRBJ1-5; D remains unclear. The CDR3 loop spans 14 amino acids. Per the germline V gene, CDR1 is SGHAT and CDR2 is FQDESV (reference sequence). V was cut by 5 bases and J by 4 bases, with 12 bases left in between. The CDR3 region is CASSLTEGNQPQHF. CDR3 DNA sequence: TGTGCCAGCAGCCTGACGGAGGGAAATCAGCCCCAGCATTTT.

The chain carries TRBV19 and TRBJ1-1; D is unclear. Germline lookup yields CDR1 LNHDA and CDR2 SQIVND (reference sequence). The CDR3 runs to 11 residues. Trimming pared 3 bases from V and 6 bases from J, leaving 5 bases between. The CDR3 region has the DNA TGTGCCAGTAGTATTTATTCTGAAGCTTTCTTT. It encodes CASSIYSEAFF.

V gene TRBV7-9 combines with J gene TRBJ2-7, with D uncertain. Germline V gives CDR1 SEHNR, CDR2 FQNEAQ (reference sequence). Deletions cut 8 bases from V and 4 bases from J, with 21 bases between. The CDR3 totals 15 residues. CDR3 loop: CASRPPAPKPYEQYF. The CDR3, as DNA: TGTGCCAGCCGCCCCCCCGCCCCCAAGCCGTACGAGCAGTACTTC.

The chain carries TRBV4-3 and TRBJ2-3; 8 bases align to TRBD2. The CDR3 covers 15 residues. V dropped 6 bases and J dropped 6; count of bases not matched to a gene: 11. The V gene's germline CDR1 is LGHNA and CDR2 YSLEER. This chain's CDR3 is CASSLTGGKGDTQYF. CDR3 bases: TGCGCCAGCAGTTTAACGGGGGGGAAGGGGGATACGCAGTATTTT.

This sequence joins TRBV6-5 and TRBJ2-2; 7 bases are shared with TRBD1. The CDR3 is 15 residues long. From germline, CDR1 is MNHEY and CDR2 SVGAGI. V was clipped by 0 bases and J by 5 bases; unmatched bases: 3. CDR3 nucleotides: TGTGCCAGCAGTTACTCCCACAGGGGTACCGGGGAGCTGTTTTTT. Its translation is CASSYSHRGTGELFF.

This sequence joins TRBV7-9 and TRBJ2-1; possibly TRBD1 or TRBD2 for D (5 bases each). CDR3 length: 11 residues. CDR1 SEHNR and CDR2 FQNEAQ come from the germline V gene (reference sequence). Trimming shortened V by 2 bases and J by 13 bases, and 9 bases separated the two germline ends. In DNA, the CDR3 is TGTGCCAGCAGCTTATATGGGGGTCAGTTCTTC. Translation gives CASSLYGGQFF.

The rearrangement links TRBV5-4 to TRBJ2-2; D ambiguous. The germline V gene has CDR1 SGHNT and CDR2 YYREEE (reference sequence). CDR3 length equals 15 residues. Deletions cut 0 bases from V and 4 bases from J, with 10 bases between. The CDR3 sequence: CASSLAVLGTGELFF. The CDR3 DNA sequence: TGTGCCAGCAGCTTGGCGGTTCTTGGCACCGGGGAGCTGTTTTTT.

The rearrangement links TRBV15 to TRBJ1-2; 11 positions match TRBD1. This CDR3 comprises 15 residues. The V and J ends lost 8 bases and 7 bases, in that order; junction bases with no gene match: 12. Germline V CDR1 and CDR2: LNHNV, YYDKDF (reference sequence). CDR3 nucleotides: TGTGCCACCGAAAACTCGGGACAGGGGGAAGTTGGCTACACCTTC. Translation: CATENSGQGEVGYTF.

The chain combines TRBV30 with TRBJ1-4, with 7 bases lining up with TRBD1. Germline loops: CDR1 GTSNPN, CDR2 SVGIG (reference sequence). This CDR3 contains 14 residues. The V gene end was trimmed by 8 bases and the J gene end by 0 bases; junction bases not matched to a gene: 6. The CDR3 loop is CAGTADTTNEKLFF. The DNA of the CDR3 is TGTGCCGGGACAGCTGATACAACTAATGAAAAACTGTTTTTT.

V and J are TRBV10-1 and TRBJ1-1; D remains unclear. CDR1 is WNHNN and CDR2 is SYGVQD in the germline V gene (reference sequence). The CDR3 is 16 amino acids. The V and J ends lost 3 bases and 1 base respectively, with 15 bases between them. The CDR3 region has the DNA TGCGCCAGCAGTGACCAGAAACTTCCGGGGAACACTGAAGCTTTCTTT. This encodes CASSDQKLPGNTEAFF.

The V and J genes are TRBV11-2 and TRBJ2-1; a possible D gene is TRBD2 (5 bases). From germline, CDR1 is SGHAT and CDR2 FQNNGV. Between the trimmed V and J ends, which lost 3 bases and 9 bases, there was a span of 18 bases. The CDR3 covers 15 residues. The CDR3 region is CASSFGTYGGGEQFF. In DNA form, the CDR3 reads TGTGCCAGCAGCTTCGGCACCTACGGTGGAGGTGAGCAGTTCTTC.